The 5 T cell receptor beta chains given below trace back to one sample, sequenced in a study of T cell responses to AZD1222 COVID-19 vaccine. TCRdb's table, derived via immunoSEQ multiplex PCR, lists solely in-frame clones and lacks some. The data hold about 150,000 clones, with around 94% observed a single time. The sample here was peripheral blood, taken on day 0 of AZD1222 vaccination. These receptors were collected from an adult in good health.

The chain joins TRBV7-8 to TRBJ1-1, with a weak D call TRBD1 (6 bases). CDR1 is SGHVS and CDR2 is FQNEAQ in the germline V gene. V was pared by 3 bases and J by 0 bases, with 17 bases between. The CDR3 contains 17 residues. The CDR3 sequence: CASSFIPTGNLNTEAFF. The DNA for the CDR3 is TGTGCCAGCAGCTTCATCCCGACAGGAAACTTGAACACTGAAGCTTTCTTT. The whole variable domain, filled in from reference TRBV7-8 and TRBJ1-1, reads GAGVSQSPRYKVAKRGQDVALRCDPISGHVSLFWYQQALGQGPEFLTYFQNEAQLDKSGLPSDRFFAERPEGSVSTLKIQRTQQEDSAVYLCASSFIPTGNLNTEAFFGQGTRLTVV.

The rearrangement joins TRBV9 to TRBJ2-1; the D gene is possibly TRBD1 (6 bases). The germline V gene has CDR1 SGDLS and CDR2 YYNGEE. This CDR3 is 12 amino acids long. Between the trimmed V and J ends, which lost 3 bases and 6 bases, there was a span of 7 bases. The CDR3 nucleotides read TGTGCCAGCAGCGCAGGGGTCAATGAGCAGTTCTTC. Protein sequence: CASSAGVNEQFF.

The chain combines TRBV5-6 with TRBJ1-1; D is undetermined. The V gene's germline CDR1 is SGHDT and CDR2 YYEEEE. Trimming took 1 base from V and 1 from J, leaving 14 bases between them. The CDR3 covers 16 residues. This CDR3 reads CASSLLRVKGNTEAFF. The CDR3 DNA sequence: TGTGCCAGCAGCTTGTTGAGGGTGAAAGGGAACACTGAAGCTTTCTTT.

The chain combines TRBV28 with TRBJ1-4, with 8 positions matching TRBD1. V lost 5 bases to trimming and J lost 2 bases; unmatched junction nucleotides: 7. The CDR3 is 16 amino acids. Germline V gene data show CDR1 as MDHEN and CDR2 as SYDVKM. CDR3 amino acids: CASSTYRGETNEKLFF. The CDR3 bases are TGTGCCAGCAGTACCTACAGGGGGGAGACTAATGAAAAACTGTTTTTT.

The chain couples TRBV12-3 or TRBV12-4 to TRBJ1-2; maybe TRBD1 (5 bases). V was cut by 6 bases and J by 8 bases, with 16 bases left in between. CDR3 length equals 13 residues. CDR3 sequence: CASRQQVGPGYTF. As DNA, the CDR3 is TGTGCCAGCAGGCAACAGGTGGGGCCGGGCTACACCTTC.